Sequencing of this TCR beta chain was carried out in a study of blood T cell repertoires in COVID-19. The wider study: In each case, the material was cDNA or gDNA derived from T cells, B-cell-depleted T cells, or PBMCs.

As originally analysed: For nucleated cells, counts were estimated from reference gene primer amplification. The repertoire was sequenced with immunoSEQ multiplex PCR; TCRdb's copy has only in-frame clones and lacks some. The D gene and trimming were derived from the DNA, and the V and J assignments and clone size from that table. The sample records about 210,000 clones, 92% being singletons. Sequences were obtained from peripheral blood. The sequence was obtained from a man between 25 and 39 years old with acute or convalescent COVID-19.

The CDR3, as DNA: TGTGCCAGCAGTCGAGGACAGGGCACATCTGGAAACACCATATATTTT. Protein: CASSRGQGTSGNTIYF. This chain connects TRBV6-6 to TRBJ1-3; 8 nucleotides line up with TRBD1. The CDR3 totals 16 residues. Unmatched junction bases numbered 7, after V lost 5 bases and J lost 1 base. In germline, CDR1 is MNHNY, CDR2 SVGAGI (reference sequence).